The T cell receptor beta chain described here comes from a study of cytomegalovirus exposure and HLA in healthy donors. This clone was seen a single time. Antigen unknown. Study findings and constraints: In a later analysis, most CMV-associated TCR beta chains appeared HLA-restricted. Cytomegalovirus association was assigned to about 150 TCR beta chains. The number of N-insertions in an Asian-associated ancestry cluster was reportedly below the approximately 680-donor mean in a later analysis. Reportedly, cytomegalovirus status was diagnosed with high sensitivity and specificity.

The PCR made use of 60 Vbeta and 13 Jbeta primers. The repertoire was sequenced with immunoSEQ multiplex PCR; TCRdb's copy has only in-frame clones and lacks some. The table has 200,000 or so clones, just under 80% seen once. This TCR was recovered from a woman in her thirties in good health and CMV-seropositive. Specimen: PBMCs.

The CDR3: CASTRTQGYYGYTF. CDR3 nucleotides: TGTGCCAGTACTCGGACGCAGGGATACTATGGCTACACCTTC. The chain has TRBV19 and TRBJ1-2; a weak D match, TRBD1 (5 bases). V was pared by 7 bases and J by 3 bases, with 15 bases between. The CDR3 has 14 residues. The germline V gene has CDR1 LNHDA and CDR2 SQIVND (reference sequence).